One sample yielded the 26 T cell receptor beta chains listed below, sequenced in a study of blood T cell repertoires in COVID-19. Produced via immunoSEQ multiplex PCR; TCRdb's table is partial and in-frame only. Here the sample spans a few hundred thousand clones, roughly 82% being singletons. Input material: peripheral blood. These receptors were collected from a woman in her thirties or forties who had recovered from COVID-19.

The chain joins TRBV4-2 to TRBJ2-7; TRBD2 matches 13 bases. Germline assignment: CDR1 LGHNA and CDR2 YNFKEQ. The junction had 4 bases not matched to a gene; V was cut back by 3 bases and J by 5 bases. This CDR3 comprises 15 residues. This CDR3 reads CASSQELAGGDEQYF. The CDR3 DNA sequence: TGTGCCAGCAGCCAGGAACTAGCGGGGGGGGACGAGCAGTACTTC.

The rearrangement joins TRBV4-3 to TRBJ2-7, with D hard to call. The germline V gene encodes CDR1 LGHNA and CDR2 YSLEER. Between the trimmed V and J ends, which lost 4 bases and 2 bases, there was a span of 15 bases. This CDR3 has 15 residues. CDR3 DNA sequence: TGCGCCAGCAGCCGCCTTCTAACGTCGGCCTACGAGCAGTACTTC. This codes for CASSRLLTSAYEQYF.

The CDR3 is CASSFLYRGTNTEAFF. CDR3 sequence (DNA): TGCGCCAGCAGCTTCCTATACAGGGGTACGAACACTGAAGCTTTCTTT. The rearrangement joins TRBV5-1 to TRBJ1-1; 7 nucleotides match TRBD1. CDR1 is SGHRS and CDR2 is YFSETQ in the germline V gene. The V and J ends lost 2 bases and 1 base, in that order; junction bases with no gene match: 8. This CDR3 region has 16 residues.

The table lists this clone with a few counts. This rearrangement joins TRBV10-3 to TRBJ1-6, with D tentatively TRBD1 (5 bases). CDR1 and CDR2 (germline): ENHRY, SYGVKD. This CDR3 has 16 amino acids. With 3 bases removed from V and 0 bases from J, the gap between germline ends came to 9 bases. CDR3 amino acids: CAISDRAPSYNSPLHF. The CDR3 region has the DNA TGTGCCATCAGTGACAGGGCCCCCTCCTATAATTCACCCCTCCACTTT.

Only one count was recorded for this clone. J is TRBJ2-7 and V is TRBV30, with D unclear. Germline V lookup: CDR1 GTSNPN, CDR2 SVGIG (reference sequence). The CDR3 length is 13 residues. V lost 4 bases to trimming and J lost 2 bases, with 12 bases between them. CDR3 amino acids: CAWMSGSPYEQYF. In DNA, the CDR3 is TGTGCCTGGATGTCAGGTTCCCCCTACGAGCAGTACTTC.

This rearrangement joins TRBV6-5 to TRBJ2-5, with TRBD2 matching over 7 bases. The CDR3 loop spans 16 amino acids. V was pared by 0 bases and J by 4 bases, with 8 bases of the junction left unmatched. Germline V lookup: CDR1 MNHEY, CDR2 SVGAGI. Here the CDR3 reads CASSYSRARLAETQYF. The CDR3 DNA is TGTGCCAGCAGTTACTCGAGGGCTAGACTAGCAGAGACCCAGTACTTC.

The chain links TRBV5-6 to TRBJ2-7, with D perhaps TRBD1 (5 bases). Trimming pared 2 bases from V and 3 bases from J, leaving 6 bases between. The germline V gene has CDR1 SGHDT and CDR2 YYEEEE. CDR3 length: 12 amino acids. This CDR3 reads CASSLTGYEQYF. The CDR3 DNA reads TGTGCCAGCAGCTTAACAGGCTACGAGCAGTACTTC.

CDR3: CASSFSGFYEQYF. The CDR3 bases are TGTGCCAGCAGCTTCTCCGGGTTCTACGAGCAGTACTTC. The genes are TRBV5-8 and TRBJ2-7, with D uncertain. This CDR3 comprises 13 residues. Trimming left V 2 bases short and J 3 bases short, with 9 bases between. In germline, CDR1 is SGHTS, CDR2 YDEGEE.

The V gene is TRBV28, the J gene TRBJ1-5, with no clear D. Germline CDR1 and CDR2: MDHEN and SYDVKM. Between the trimmed V and J ends, which lost 3 bases and 0 bases, there was a span of 30 bases. This CDR3 has 22 residues. CDR3 DNA sequence: TGTGCCAGCAGTTTTCGTCGGGTTTCCCGGGCGCCCGACGGAGGTAGCAATCAGCCCCAGCATTTT. Its translation: CASSFRRVSRAPDGGSNQPQHF.

The chain uses TRBV7-3 and TRBJ2-1; the D is unclear. The CDR3 covers 14 residues. Germline-derived CDR1 and CDR2 are SGHTA and FQGTGA. The ends were cut back, 5 bases at V and 3 bases at J, with 11 bases in the middle. For the CDR3, the DNA is TGTGCCAGCAGCCCCTCCAACTTCTACAATGAGCAGTTCTTC. Translated: CASSPSNFYNEQFF.

The chain is built from TRBV18 and TRBJ1-6; 12 nucleotides align to TRBD1. The germline CDR1 and CDR2 sequences are KGHSH and LQKENI. The length of the CDR3 is 15 residues. V was pared by 5 bases and J by 8 bases, with 4 bases of the junction left unmatched. The CDR3 nucleotides are TGTGCCAGCTCATCAGGGACAGGGGGCCATTCACCCCTCCACTTT. Translation: CASSSGTGGHSPLHF. Supplemented by reference TRBV18 and TRBJ1-6, the full variable domain reads NAGVMQNPRHLVRRRGQEARLRCSPMKGHSHVYWYRQLPEEGLKFMVYLQKENIIDESGMPKERFSAEFPKEGPSILRIQQVVRGDSAAYFCASSSGTGGHSPLHFGNGTRLTVT.

The rearrangement joins TRBV4-3 to TRBJ2-7; 10 bases fit TRBD2. V gave up 1 base and J gave up 7 bases; unmatched junction bases: 13. The CDR3 covers 17 residues. Germline CDR1 LGHNA, CDR2 YSLEER. CDR3 in DNA: TGCGCCAGCAGCCAAGGGAACGGACTAGCGGCCTACGAGGAGCAGTACTTC. Protein product: CASSQGNGLAAYEEQYF.

The gene calls are TRBV19 and TRBJ1-4; possible D gene TRBD1, 6 bases. V was clipped by 4 bases and J by 4 bases, with 13 bases between them. The CDR3 covers 15 residues. The V gene's germline CDR1 is LNHDA and CDR2 SQIVND (reference sequence). The CDR3 loop is CASSKHRVHNEKLFF. The CDR3 nucleotides read TGTGCCAGTAGTAAACACAGGGTTCATAATGAAAAACTGTTTTTT.

The chain recombines TRBV28 with TRBJ2-7, with TRBD2 matching over 8 bases. V trimming: 8 bases; J trimming: 3 bases; junction bases outside the gene matches: 12. The CDR3 consists of 15 residues. The germline V gene has CDR1 MDHEN and CDR2 SYDVKM. CDR3 loop: CASESSGGRYYEQYF. The CDR3 DNA is TGTGCCAGCGAATCAAGCGGGGGACGATACTACGAGCAGTACTTC.

The J gene is TRBJ2-3, the V gene TRBV2; tentative D call: TRBD2 (5 bases). The CDR3 is made up of 12 amino acids. Per the germline V gene, CDR1 is SNHLY and CDR2 is FYNNEI. Deletions cut 3 bases from V and 5 bases from J, with 6 bases between. The CDR3 DNA reads TGTGCCAGCAGTGAGGACTTAGATACGCAGTATTTT. The encoded protein is CASSEDLDTQYF.

The chain has TRBV19 and TRBJ1-1; the match to TRBD1 covers 7 bases. This CDR3 spans 14 amino acids. Germline CDR1 reads LNHDA; CDR2 reads SQIVND (reference sequence). The ends lost 8 bases at V and 3 bases at J; junction bases unmatched: 9. The CDR3 sequence: CASCYTGVDTEAFF. The CDR3 DNA reads as TGTGCCAGTTGTTATACAGGGGTCGACACTGAAGCTTTCTTT.

J is TRBJ2-6 and V is TRBV5-1; D might be TRBD2 (5 bases). The CDR3 is 16 amino acids. The germline V gene has CDR1 SGHRS and CDR2 YFSETQ. Trimming cost V 4 bases and J 1 base, with 12 bases left between them. The chain's CDR3 is CASSRRENSGANVLTF. In nucleotides, the CDR3 is TGCGCCAGCAGCCGACGGGAAAATTCTGGGGCCAACGTCCTGACTTTC.

The chain has TRBV5-6 and TRBJ2-5; D not resolved. CDR1 and CDR2 from the germline V gene are SGHDT and YYEEEE. CDR3 length: 13 amino acids. Between the trimmed V and J ends, which lost 4 bases and 2 bases, there was a span of 9 bases. CDR3 sequence reads: CASSPSSQETQYF. The CDR3 DNA reads TGTGCCAGCAGCCCATCCAGTCAAGAGACCCAGTACTTC.

The CDR3 is CASSIRCKGYSRANVLTF. CDR3 DNA: TGTGCCAGCAGCATCAGATGCAAAGGTTACAGTCGGGCCAACGTCCTGACTTTC. The chain is built from TRBV4-2 and TRBJ2-6, with unresolved D. V shed 5 bases and J shed 5 bases, with 22 bases lying between them. The CDR3 extends over 18 amino acids. Germline V gene lookup returns CDR1 LGHNA and CDR2 YNFKEQ.

The chain couples TRBV19 to TRBJ1-1; 9 bases match TRBD1. This CDR3 comprises 15 residues. V trimming: 1 base; J trimming: 3 bases; junction bases outside the gene matches: 3. Germline V gene lookup returns CDR1 LNHDA and CDR2 SQIVND (reference sequence). CDR3 nucleotide sequence: TGTGCCAGTAGTATAGGGGACAGGGTTTACACTGAAGCTTTCTTT. This gives the protein CASSIGDRVYTEAFF.

This chain connects TRBV5-6 to TRBJ2-7, with D unresolved. This CDR3 contains 13 residues. Trimming took 0 bases from V and 2 from J, leaving 6 bases between them. Germline V gene data show CDR1 as SGHDT and CDR2 as YYEEEE. The CDR3 coding sequence is TGTGCCAGCAGCTTGGTGCGAACCTACGAGCAGTACTTC. Protein product: CASSLVRTYEQYF.

This clone was picked up one time. The chain employs TRBV7-2 and TRBJ1-1; D not resolved. The CDR3 covers 14 residues. Trimming cost V 6 bases and J 5 bases, with 16 bases left between them. Germline CDR1 is SGHTA and CDR2 is FQGNSA. In nucleotides, the CDR3 is TGTGCCAGCAGACCCCCGGGGAGTGGAACTGAAGCTTTCTTT. Protein: CASRPPGSGTEAFF. The full variable domain, rest sourced from reference TRBV7-2 and TRBJ1-1, is GAGVSQSPSNKVTEKGKDVELRCDPISGHTALYWYRQSLGQGLEFLIYFQGNSAPDKSGLPSDRFSAERTGGSVSTLTIQRTQQEDSAVYLCASRPPGSGTEAFFGQGTRLTVV.

This chain uses TRBV18 with TRBJ1-3; no firm D call. V was shortened by 0 bases and J by 4 bases, with 13 bases between the two germline ends. The CDR3 is 16 residues long. Germline V gives CDR1 KGHSH, CDR2 LQKENI. The CDR3 region is CASSPPIREGGNTIYF. CDR3 DNA: TGTGCCAGCTCACCACCGATCCGGGAAGGAGGAAACACCATATATTTT.

V is TRBV4-2 and J is TRBJ1-4; the match to TRBD1 covers 7 bases. Germline V gives CDR1 LGHNA, CDR2 YNFKEQ. The CDR3 has 16 amino acids. After removal of 1 base from V and 5 bases from J, the junction contained 7 bases not matched to a gene. The CDR3 region has the DNA TGTGCCAGCAGCCAAGGAACCGGGACAGCCAATGAAAAACTGTTTTTT. This sequence encodes CASSQGTGTANEKLFF.

The chain links TRBV29-1 to TRBJ2-3; TRBD1 might be the D (5 bases). CDR1 is SQVTM, CDR2 ANQGSEA, per germline. The CDR3 length is 11 residues. The V and J ends lost 5 bases and 5 bases respectively, with 8 bases between them. CDR3 coding DNA: TGCAGCGTTCTCCAGGGAGATACGCAGTATTTT. Its protein product is CSVLQGDTQYF.

This clone was seen repeatedly, ten times or more. V gene TRBV4-2 combines with J gene TRBJ2-7; TRBD2 matches 8 bases. CDR1 is LGHNA, CDR2 YNFKEQ, per germline. V lost 0 bases and J lost 1; bases outside the gene matches: 5. The CDR3 covers 16 residues. The chain's CDR3 is CASSQEESGGSYEQYF. The CDR3 region has the DNA TGTGCCAGCAGCCAAGAGGAGAGCGGGGGATCCTACGAGCAGTACTTC.